A single sample is the source of the 23 T cell receptor beta chains below, sequenced in a study of T-cell reconstitution after alpha-beta-depleted transplantation in children. Unique molecular identifiers were used to barcode this TCRbeta library. Each CDR3 protein is one row after TCRdb ran MiXCR on the PCR reads. Of 150,000 to 250,000 distinct CDR3 sequences detected, 6.3% appear once; the ten largest clones hold about 5%. This material consisted of PBMCs, taken before TCRalphabeta/CD19-depleted stem cell transplant. The source is a girl less than two years old with combined immunodeficiency, due to receive a stem cell transplant.

The table lists this clonotype with many counts. The CDR3 protein is CASEGQGRETQYF. The CDR3, as DNA: TGTGCCAGCGAGGGACAGGGGAGAGAGACCCAGTACTTC. The J gene is TRBJ2-5, the V gene TRBV12-3 or TRBV12-4; 10 nucleotides align to TRBD1. J lost 4 bases, V lost 8 bases, and 4 bases had no gene match. The CDR3 runs to 13 residues.

There are many counts of this clonotype. The chain couples TRBV20-1 to TRBJ2-1; 9 nucleotides align to TRBD2. Trimming removed 2 bases from V and 12 bases from J; junction bases left unmatched: 11. The CDR3 length is 14 residues. Germline V gene data show CDR1 as DFQATT and CDR2 as SNEGSKA (reference sequence). CDR3 sequence: CSARLPGLAAWQFF. CDR3 DNA sequence: TGCAGTGCTAGACTCCCGGGACTAGCCGCCTGGCAGTTCTTC.

This clonotype came up many times. This chain links TRBV27 with TRBJ2-5; 13 positions agree with TRBD2. V shed 6 bases and J 13 bases; nucleotides not matched to a gene: 17. There are 16 residues in the CDR3. The germline V gene encodes CDR1 MNHEY and CDR2 SMNVEV (reference sequence). CDR3 sequence: CASRAWPLAGGPGGYF. CDR3 DNA: TGTGCCAGCAGAGCATGGCCACTAGCGGGGGGGCCCGGCGGGTACTTC.

This clonotype was counted only a few times. The chain links TRBV7-9 to TRBJ1-6, with D unclear. V was pared by 3 bases and J by 10 bases, with 22 bases between. The CDR3 runs 17 residues. In germline, CDR1 is SEHNR, CDR2 FQNEAQ (reference sequence). CDR3: CASSFHIWTDGESPLHF. DNA of the CDR3: TGTGCCAGCAGCTTCCACATCTGGACGGACGGAGAATCACCCCTCCACTTT.

This clonotype was counted many times. V usage is TRBV4-1 and J usage is TRBJ2-3; D is unresolved. The CDR3 spans 14 residues. Germline CDR1 and CDR2: MGHRA and YSYEKL. Trimming left V 3 bases short and J 6 bases short, with 13 bases between. DNA for the CDR3: TGCGCCAGCAGCCACGTTCCCATGGGTGATACGCAGTATTTT. Its protein is CASSHVPMGDTQYF.

This clonotype was detected many times. This chain uses TRBV11-2 with TRBJ2-4; no clear D. From germline, CDR1 is SGHAT and CDR2 FQNNGV. Between the trimmed V and J ends, which lost 1 base and 6 bases, there was a span of 4 bases. The CDR3 consists of 12 residues. This chain's CDR3 is CASSLGVNIQYF. The CDR3 coding sequence is TGTGCCAGCAGCTTAGGGGTAAACATTCAGTACTTC.

This clonotype was counted ten times or more. CDR3 bases: TGTGCCAGCAGCTTAGGGGAACAGGGGAAACTGTTTTTT. Its protein is CASSLGEQGKLFF. This rearrangement joins TRBV11-2 to TRBJ1-4, with 7 bases lining up with TRBD1. This CDR3 has 13 amino acids. With V trimmed by 1 base and J by 11 bases, 4 bases remained unmatched. From germline, CDR1 is SGHAT and CDR2 FQNNGV. Looking up the rest from reference TRBV11-2 and TRBJ1-4 gives the full variable domain: EAGVAQSPRYKIIEKRQSVAFWCNPISGHATLYWYQQILGQGPKLLIQFQNNGVVDDSQLPKDRFSAERLKGVDSTLKIQPAKLEDSAVYLCASSLGEQGKLFFGSGTQLSVL.

This clonotype was seen at least ten times. The genes are TRBV12-3 or TRBV12-4 and TRBJ2-1; 7 bases are shared with TRBD1. The CDR3 has 13 amino acids. Trimming removed 7 bases from V and 8 bases from J; junction bases left unmatched: 8. The CDR3 DNA is TGTGCCAGCACTTTGGACAGGTCGCATGAGCAGTTCTTC. It translates to CASTLDRSHEQFF.

The chain couples TRBV5-8 to TRBJ1-2; 10 nucleotides align to TRBD1. Trimming at V came to 4 bases and at J to 6 bases, leaving 12 bases not matched to a gene. The germline V gene has CDR1 SGHTS and CDR2 YDEGEE. The CDR3 totals 16 residues. The DNA of the CDR3 is TGTGCCAGCAGCGATCGACAGGGGGCGCGAAAAAATGGCTACACCTTC. This translates into CASSDRQGARKNGYTF.

At least ten counts were recorded for this clonotype. CDR3 coding DNA: TGCAGTGCTAGAGACCCCCTCACAGATACGCAGTATTTT. Translation gives CSARDPLTDTQYF. The chain uses TRBV20-1 and TRBJ2-3; no clear D gene. The V and J ends lost 0 bases and 2 bases respectively, with 6 bases between them. The germline gives CDR1 DFQATT, CDR2 SNEGSKA (reference sequence). The CDR3 has 13 amino acids.

This clonotype was detected ten times or more. The chain uses TRBV6-5 and TRBJ2-1; 11 positions agree with TRBD2. This CDR3 contains 15 residues. CDR1 MNHEY and CDR2 SVGAGI come from the germline V gene. J lost 4 bases, V lost 2 bases, and 1 base had no gene match. The CDR3 here is CASSYGTSGYNEQFF. CDR3 DNA: TGTGCCAGCAGTTACGGGACTAGCGGTTACAATGAGCAGTTCTTC.

This clonotype has at least ten counts. J is TRBJ2-1 and V is TRBV28; D may be TRBD2 (6 bases). Trimming left V 2 bases short and J 4 bases short, with 12 bases between. Germline V gene data show CDR1 as MDHEN and CDR2 as SYDVKM. The CDR3 has 15 residues. CDR3 protein: CASSLRRGLYNEQFF. CDR3 nucleotides: TGTGCCAGCAGTTTAAGGAGGGGACTTTACAATGAGCAGTTCTTC.

CDR3: CASSQIRDNPYNEQFF. For the CDR3, the DNA is TGCGCCAGCAGCCAGATCCGGGACAACCCCTACAATGAGCAGTTCTTC. This chain joins TRBV4-3 and TRBJ2-1; tentative D call: TRBD1 (6 bases). This CDR3 contains 16 residues. Germline V lookup: CDR1 LGHNA, CDR2 YSLEER. The V and J ends lost 3 bases and 2 bases respectively, with 14 bases between them.

Note on this clonotype: A much larger clone is a single base away; this may be a read error. This rearrangement joins TRBV20-1 to TRBJ2-3; the D is unclear. This CDR3 comprises 13 residues. V lost 1 base to trimming and J lost 6 bases, with 11 bases between them. Germline values: CDR1 DFQATT, CDR2 SNEGSKA (reference sequence). The CDR3 sequence is CSARAVLLDTQYF. CDR3 DNA sequence: TGCAGTGCTAGAGCAGTACTACTTGATACGCAGTATTTT.

This clonotype was counted only a few times. The chain employs TRBV7-6 and TRBJ2-7; 10 nucleotides agree with TRBD2. V trimming: 4 bases; J trimming: 4 bases; junction bases outside the gene matches: 10. The CDR3 is 16 amino acids. CDR1 SGHVS and CDR2 FNYEAQ come from the germline V gene. CDR3 nucleotide sequence: TGTGCCAGCAGCTCTTTAACCGGGACTAGCGAGTACGAGCAGTACTTC. This codes for CASSSLTGTSEYEQYF.

The table lists this clonotype with many counts. The chain is built from TRBV29-1 and TRBJ2-5, with 7 nucleotides matching TRBD2. CDR1 is SQVTM, CDR2 ANQGSEA, per germline. The CDR3 consists of 16 residues. The ends lost 1 base at V and 0 bases at J; junction bases unmatched: 8. CDR3 sequence reads: CSVEARGVSYQETQYF. The CDR3 nucleotides read TGCAGCGTTGAAGCCCGGGGGGTCTCCTACCAAGAGACCCAGTACTTC.

The rearrangement joins TRBV19 to TRBJ1-1; 9 bases are a match to TRBD1. Germline V gives CDR1 LNHDA, CDR2 SQIVND (reference sequence). This CDR3 spans 15 amino acids. The V and J ends lost 6 bases and 0 bases, in that order; junction bases with no gene match: 5. CDR3 sequence reads: CASREDRGLNTEAFF. In DNA form, the CDR3 reads TGTGCCAGTAGGGAGGACAGGGGCCTGAACACTGAAGCTTTCTTT.

This clonotype came up many times. V is TRBV5-1 and J is TRBJ2-1, with unresolved D. V was shortened by 9 bases and J by 10 bases, with 14 bases between the two germline ends. The CDR3 extends over 11 amino acids. Germline CDR1 and CDR2: SGHRS and YFSETQ. The CDR3 is CAITLKGEQFF. The DNA of the CDR3 is TGCGCCATCACCCTTAAAGGCGAGCAGTTCTTC.

This clonotype was seen ten or more times. The J gene is TRBJ1-1, the V gene TRBV6-1; D not certain. The CDR3 spans 13 residues. V gave up 5 bases and J gave up 1 base, with 8 bases separating them. Germline CDR1 and CDR2: MNHNS and SASEGT. CDR3: CASSISRNTEAFF. CDR3 in DNA: TGTGCCAGCAGTATTTCACGGAACACTGAAGCTTTCTTT.

This clonotype has ten or more counts. The chain has TRBV28 and TRBJ1-1, with 8 nucleotides matching TRBD1. Trimming at V came to 2 bases and at J to 4 bases, leaving 3 bases not matched to a gene. Germline V gene lookup returns CDR1 MDHEN and CDR2 SYDVKM. This CDR3 region has 14 residues. The CDR3 loop reads CASSLDRGSTEAFF. The CDR3 region has the DNA TGTGCCAGCAGTTTAGACAGGGGATCCACTGAAGCTTTCTTT. Combining the CDR3 with reference TRBV28 and TRBJ1-1 gives the whole variable domain DVKVTQSSRYLVKRTGEKVFLECVQDMDHENMFWYRQDPGLGLRLIYFSYDVKMKEKGDIPEGYSVSREKKERFSLILESASTNQTSMYLCASSLDRGSTEAFFGQGTRLTVV.

This clonotype was counted at least ten times. This chain uses TRBV4-2 with TRBJ2-1; no reliable D call. Trimming left V 4 bases short and J 10 bases short, with 8 bases between. CDR3 length equals 11 residues. The germline V gene has CDR1 LGHNA and CDR2 YNFKEQ. CDR3 sequence reads: CASSRFREQFF. DNA of the CDR3: TGTGCCAGCAGCCGCTTCCGGGAGCAGTTCTTC.

This clonotype has a count of ten or more. The rearrangement links TRBV28 to TRBJ2-5; the match to TRBD2 covers 8 bases. V was clipped by 2 bases and J by 5 bases; unmatched bases: 10. Germline loops: CDR1 MDHEN, CDR2 SYDVKM. This CDR3 comprises 16 residues. The CDR3 is CASSLTGGSLRETQYF. CDR3 bases: TGTGCCAGCAGTTTAACGGGGGGGTCATTGCGGGAGACCCAGTACTTC. The variable domain in full, with the rest retrieved from reference TRBV28 and TRBJ2-5, is DVKVTQSSRYLVKRTGEKVFLECVQDMDHENMFWYRQDPGLGLRLIYFSYDVKMKEKGDIPEGYSVSREKKERFSLILESASTNQTSMYLCASSLTGGSLRETQYFGPGTRLLVL.

This clonotype was counted many times. The rearrangement uses TRBV6-1 and TRBJ2-3; 7 positions agree with TRBD2. V lost 6 bases to trimming and J lost 7 bases; unmatched junction nucleotides: 19. This CDR3 contains 17 residues. CDR1 is MNHNS and CDR2 is SASEGT in the germline V gene. The chain's CDR3 is CASSRGVERGGFNTQYF. The DNA for the CDR3 is TGTGCCAGCAGCCGAGGGGTTGAGCGGGGTGGTTTTAATACGCAGTATTTT.